This TCR beta chain is from a study of blood T cell repertoires in COVID-19. The V and J ends lost 3 bases and 0 bases respectively, with 16 bases between them. CDR1 MNHNS and CDR2 SASEGT come from the germline V gene. The CDR3 length is 17 residues. This clone was counted a single time. TCRdb's table, derived via immunoSEQ multiplex PCR, lists solely in-frame clones and lacks some. Here the sample spans hundreds of thousands of clones, just under 90% being singletons. Participant age was roughly 18 to 89 years, and participants resided in about two dozen US areas. The rearrangement links TRBV6-1 to TRBJ2-3; no clear D gene. The source of this sequence is a woman in her twenties or thirties who had recovered from COVID-19. Material: PBMCs or T cells enriched from blood (not recorded which). CDR3 protein: CASSEAVSTLSTDTQYF. The CDR3 DNA reads as TGTGCCAGCAGTGAGGCGGTCTCAACATTAAGCACAGATACGCAGTATTTT.